The 3 T cell receptor beta chains listed next were all sequenced from one sample in a study of glioma-infiltrating T cells. Using RNA template, CDR3s of TCR alpha and beta were amplified with iRepertoire arm-PCR. Using its own MiXCR run on the multiplex PCR reads, TCRdb lists one record per CDR3 protein. The table has around 100,000 distinct CDR3 sequences, around 31% seen once. Sequencing input: glioma tissue, nonneoplastic brain tissue, or PBMCs (not recorded which). These TCRs come from a human donor with low-grade glioma or glioblastoma, undergoing nonglioma brain surgery, or in good health (not recorded which).

A word on this clonotype: A read error may produce the germline difference seen at one junction end. The chain couples TRBV27 to TRBJ1-5; 7 bases fit TRBD1. Germline V gene lookup returns CDR1 MNHEY and CDR2 SMNVEV (reference sequence). The CDR3 runs to 16 residues. The CDR3 DNA reads TGTGCCAGCAGTCCGCATGGACAGGTAAACAATCAGCCCCTGCATTTT. It codes for CASSPHGQVNNQPLHF.

The chain combines TRBV7-2 with TRBJ1-2; TRBD1 is a possible D gene (6 bases). The V end was cut by 5 bases, the J end by 8 bases, with 24 bases between. The CDR3 has 16 amino acids. Per the germline V gene, CDR1 is SGHTA and CDR2 is FQGNSA. CDR3 nucleotide sequence: TGTGCCAGCAGCCTGCTCCGATGGACAGAGAACAAAGGCTACACCTTC. Encoded protein: CASSLLRWTENKGYTF.

V and J are TRBV12-3 or TRBV12-4 and TRBJ1-2; 9 bases are shared with TRBD1. With 5 bases clipped from V and 7 bases from J, the junction kept 8 bases outside the gene matches. The CDR3 is 14 residues long. CDR3 region: CASSGTGKGVGYTF. CDR3 nucleotide sequence: TGTGCCAGCAGTGGGACAGGGAAAGGGGTTGGCTACACCTTC.